This is a list of T cell receptor beta chains from one sample in a study of blood T cell repertoires in COVID-19. Only in-frame clones appear in the TCRdb table, and some are missing; sequencing was by immunoSEQ multiplex PCR. The sample comprises 100,000 to 150,000 clones, about four fifths of which are singletons, and about 12% rests with the top ten. Input material: peripheral blood. These receptors originate from a woman aged 55-75 years with acute or convalescent COVID-19. CDR3s include the opening cysteine and the closing phenylalanine or tryptophan. A D gene is named only where the DNA matches it firmly. Clone size is stated in some rows and not others, as once, few, many or a class when expanded.

-,-,TRBV2,TRBJ1-1,TGTGCCAGCAGTGAAAGGCGAGCCCGGGGAGCTTTCTTT,CASSERRARGAFF
-,-,TRBV9,TRBJ1-6,TGTGCCAGCAGCACCATGGAGGTAGCGTCACCCCTCCACTTT,CASSTMEVASPLHF
few,-,TRBV7-9,TRBJ1-1,TGTGCCAGCAGCTTAGTATTTATATTAAAAGGGCAGGGCGGCGCTTTCTTT,CASSLVFILKGQGGAFF
-,TRBD1,TRBV2,TRBJ1-6,TGTGCCAGCAGACGGGCTCCGGGACAGGGGGGTCCAAATTCACCCCTCCACTTT,CASRRAPGQGGPNSPLHF
few,TRBD1,TRBV6-5,TRBJ1-2,TGTGCCAGCGTGGAGACGAACAGGGGGAGCTATGGCTACACCTTC,CASVETNRGSYGYTF
-,TRBD1,TRBV30,TRBJ1-2,TGTGCCTCCCGGACAGGTTCTTATGGCTACACCTTC,CASRTGSYGYTF
many,TRBD1,TRBV7-2,TRBJ2-2,TGTGCCAGCAGCTTATATGGACAGGGACCCGGGGAGCTGTTTTTT,CASSLYGQGPGELFF
-,TRBD1,TRBV11-2,TRBJ1-1,TGTGCCAGCAGCTTACGGGAGGGGGCGGTCACTGAAGCTTTCTTT,CASSLREGAVTEAFF
-,-,TRBV27,TRBJ1-2,TGTGCCAGCAGTTCGGCGGGAATTCTCTATGGCTACACCTTC,CASSSAGILYGYTF
-,-,TRBV3-1/TRBV3-2,TRBJ2-3,TGTGCCAGCAGCCAAGTAGCGGCCGGGGATACGCAGTATTTT,CASSQVAAGDTQYF
-,-,TRBV25-1,TRBJ1-1,TGTGCCAGCAGTGAATACCTCAGCGCTGAAGCTTTCTTT,CASSEYLSAEAFF
-,-,TRBV9,TRBJ1-6,TGTGCCAGCAGCCTCAGCTCCTATAATTCACCCCTCCACTTT,CASSLSSYNSPLHF
-,-,TRBV7-8,TRBJ1-2,TGTGCCAGCAGCCCCAATTTAGAGAGGCTCGTATGGGGCTACACCTTC,CASSPNLERLVWGYTF
-,-,TRBV18,TRBJ2-3,TGTGCCAGCTCACCAGGCAGGGCGTCTGATACGCAGTATTTT,CASSPGRASDTQYF
once,TRBD1,TRBV7-3,TRBJ2-3,TGTGCCAGCAGCACGGGACAGGGAATAGATACGCAGTATTTT,CASSTGQGIDTQYF
-,-,TRBV19,TRBJ2-1,TGTGCCAGTAGTATAGATCCGAACGGGGAGGCCTACAATGAGCAGTTCTTC,CASSIDPNGEAYNEQFF
-,-,TRBV19,TRBJ1-3,TGTGCCAGTAGCGAGAGGAGGGTGTCTGGAAACACCATATATTTT,CASSERRVSGNTIYF
-,-,TRBV6-5,TRBJ1-2,TGTGCCAGCAGTTACGACGGGAACTATGGCTACACCTTC,CASSYDGNYGYTF
-,-,TRBV9,TRBJ2-5,TGTGCCAGCAGCGTACGGGGCCAAGAGACCCAGTACTTC,CASSVRGQETQYF
-,-,TRBV20-1,TRBJ1-3,TGCAGTGCTAGTTACGAGGGTAGCGGAAACACCATATATTTT,CSASYEGSGNTIYF
-,-,TRBV9,TRBJ1-2,TGTGCCAGCAGCGTAGAACAAGACTATGGCTACACCTTC,CASSVEQDYGYTF
-,-,TRBV2,TRBJ2-5,TGTGCCAGCAGTGAATCCGGGGAGACCCAGTACTTC,CASSESGETQYF
once,TRBD1,TRBV2,TRBJ2-1,TGTGCCAGCAGCCCGGGACAGGGAAGGGGTGAGCAGTTCTTC,CASSPGQGRGEQFF
few,-,TRBV6-5,TRBJ2-7,TGTGCCTCAAGCAGGGGCGGAGAGCAGTACTTC,CASSRGGEQYF
once,-,TRBV24-1,TRBJ1-6,TGTGCCACCCAAGGCACCAGCGCTAATTCACCCCTCCACTTT,CATQGTSANSPLHF
-,TRBD2,TRBV5-5,TRBJ2-2,TGTGCCAGCAGCTCGACTAGCGGGGGCCTGAACACCGGGGAGCTGTTTTTT,CASSSTSGGLNTGELFF
-,TRBD1,TRBV24-1,TRBJ1-2,TGTGCCACCAGTCCGGGACAGGGACGTGGCTACACCTTC,CATSPGQGRGYTF
-,TRBD1,TRBV2,TRBJ2-2,TGTGCCAGCAGTGGACAGGGGGCGCTTTCCGGGGAGCTGTTTTTT,CASSGQGALSGELFF
-,-,TRBV19,TRBJ1-2,TGTGCCAGTAGTAACCCCGACAGTTTCCCCACCTTC,CASSNPDSFPTF
-,TRBD2,TRBV9,TRBJ2-3,TGTGCCAGCAGCGTTAATCGACTAGCGGGGGGCACAGATACGCAGTATTTT,CASSVNRLAGGTDTQYF
few,-,TRBV5-1,TRBJ1-2,TGCGCCAGCAGCTTGGATGCAGGGCCTAACTATGGCTACACCTTC,CASSLDAGPNYGYTF
-,-,TRBV29-1,TRBJ1-3,TGCAGCGTTAGGAACCACAGTTCTGGAAACACCATATATTTT,CSVRNHSSGNTIYF
-,-,TRBV5-5,TRBJ1-1,TGTGCCAGCAGCTGGGCCGACGTGAACACTGAAGCTTTCTTT,CASSWADVNTEAFF
-,TRBD2,TRBV24-1,TRBJ2-5,TGTGCCACCAGTGACAGCGGGGGGGCCATCGAGACCCAGTACTTC,CATSDSGGAIETQYF
-,-,TRBV12-3/TRBV12-4,TRBJ1-1,TGTGCCAGCAAGGGGATTCCCTCTGAAGCTTTCTTT,CASKGIPSEAFF
-,-,TRBV6-5,TRBJ1-2,TGTGCCAGCAGTTACTCGGAGGGGCTCGGCTATGGCTACACCTTC,CASSYSEGLGYGYTF
-,TRBD1,TRBV4-1,TRBJ2-2,TGCGCCAGCAGCCAAGGGACAGGGCTGCGCACCGGGGAGCTGTTTTTT,CASSQGTGLRTGELFF
few,-,TRBV2,TRBJ1-6,TGTGCCAGTTCTAGCGATCGTTCACCCCTCCACTTT,CASSSDRSPLHF
-,-,TRBV19,TRBJ1-1,TGTGCCAGTAGTATCGGGGGGTACACTGAAGCTTTCTTT,CASSIGGYTEAFF
-,-,TRBV2,TRBJ2-1,TGTGCCAGCAACCGGGACTTCCCTGAGCAGTTCTTC,CASNRDFPEQFF
-,-,TRBV20-1,TRBJ1-2,TGCAGTGCTCCACTTGACTATGGCTACACCTTC,CSAPLDYGYTF
-,-,TRBV12-1,TRBJ2-3,TGTGCCAGCAGCTTAACGTGTTTAGCCGACACAGATACGCAGTATTTT,CASSLTCLADTDTQYF
few,TRBD1,TRBV5-1,TRBJ1-2,TGCGCCAGCAGCTTGGCCAAGACAGGGACTGATGGCTACACCTTC,CASSLAKTGTDGYTF
-,-,TRBV21-1,TRBJ2-5,TGTGCCAGCAGCAAAGAAAAGGGGCAACGGCAAGAGACCCAGTACTTC,CASSKEKGQRQETQYF
-,-,TRBV7-9,TRBJ2-3,TGTGCCAGCAGCTCCGAGATCCGCACAGATACGCAGTATTTT,CASSSEIRTDTQYF
-,-,TRBV5-1,TRBJ2-5,TGCGCCAGCAGCGTTTCAGGGGCCCATCAAGAGACCCAGTACTTC,CASSVSGAHQETQYF
few,-,TRBV6-5,TRBJ1-6,TGTGCCAGCAGTTTCTCCAGGGTGTCCTATAATTCACCCCTCCACTTT,CASSFSRVSYNSPLHF
-,-,TRBV30,TRBJ1-1,TGTGCCTGGAGTGATGAGGGAACTGAAGCTTTCTTT,CAWSDEGTEAFF
-,-,TRBV5-1,TRBJ1-1,TGCGCCAGCAGCTTGCACCCTTACAGGGATAACACTGAAGCTTTCTTT,CASSLHPYRDNTEAFF
few,-,TRBV18,TRBJ1-3,TGTGCCAGCTCACCGACGGTACTATCTGGAAACACCATATATTTT,CASSPTVLSGNTIYF
-,-,TRBV10-3,TRBJ1-2,TGTGCCATCAGGAGGGGGACGGAAGCTAACTATGGCTACACCTTC,CAIRRGTEANYGYTF
-,-,TRBV5-6,TRBJ1-4,TGTGCCAGCAGCATGGGACTTACTAATGAAAAACTGTTTTTT,CASSMGLTNEKLFF
-,TRBD1,TRBV9,TRBJ1-2,TGTGCCAGCAGCGTAGGGGGGACGATGGGACAGAACTATGGCTACACCTTC,CASSVGGTMGQNYGYTF